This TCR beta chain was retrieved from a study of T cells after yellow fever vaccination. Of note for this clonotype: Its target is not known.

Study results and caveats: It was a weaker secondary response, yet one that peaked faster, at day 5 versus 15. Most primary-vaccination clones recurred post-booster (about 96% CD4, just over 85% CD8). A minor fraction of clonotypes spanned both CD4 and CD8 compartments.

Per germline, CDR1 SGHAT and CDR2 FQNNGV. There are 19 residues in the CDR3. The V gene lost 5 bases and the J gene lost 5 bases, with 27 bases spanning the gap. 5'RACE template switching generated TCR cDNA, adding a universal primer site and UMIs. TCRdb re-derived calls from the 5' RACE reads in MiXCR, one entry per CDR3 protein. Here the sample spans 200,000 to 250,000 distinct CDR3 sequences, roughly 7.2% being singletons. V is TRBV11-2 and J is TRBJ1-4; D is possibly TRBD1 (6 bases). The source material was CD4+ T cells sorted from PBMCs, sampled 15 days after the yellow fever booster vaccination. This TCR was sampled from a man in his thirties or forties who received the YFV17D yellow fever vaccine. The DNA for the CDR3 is TGTGCCAGCAGCATAGGAGGGGGTGGTCCCCGAAGGGGGAATGAAAAACTGTTTTTT. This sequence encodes CASSIGGGGPRRGNEKLFF.